These 10 T cell receptor beta chains came from one sample sequenced in a study of OX40 agonist ivuxolimab in advanced cancers. Here immunoSEQ multiplex PCR was the method, and the copy in TCRdb shows in-frame clones only, minus some. The data hold about 20,000 clones, with approximately 84% observed a single time. Sequencing was performed on CD4+ or CD8+ T cells sorted from blood, taken in a trial of the OX40 agonist ivuxolimab. These receptors came from an adult with an advanced solid tumor such as melanoma, head and neck, liver or kidney cancer.

The chain uses TRBV11-2 and TRBJ2-7, with 7 bases lining up with TRBD1. From germline, CDR1 is SGHAT and CDR2 FQNNGV. V lost 1 base to trimming and J lost 3 bases; unmatched junction nucleotides: 3. CDR3 length equals 14 residues. The CDR3 region is CASSLVTGSYEQYF. As DNA, the CDR3 is TGTGCCAGCAGCTTAGTGACAGGGAGCTACGAGCAGTACTTC.

This rearrangement joins TRBV19 to TRBJ2-3, with D perhaps TRBD2 (6 bases). With 4 bases removed from V and 2 bases from J, the gap between germline ends came to 13 bases. CDR3 length: 15 residues. The germline V gene encodes CDR1 LNHDA and CDR2 SQIVND (reference sequence). The CDR3 region is CASSTPRGTTDTQYF. The DNA of the CDR3 is TGTGCCAGTAGTACCCCTCGGGGGACCACAGATACGCAGTATTTT.

The rearrangement links TRBV4-2 to TRBJ2-1, with D perhaps matching TRBD2 (6 bases). This CDR3 comprises 14 residues. CDR1 is LGHNA and CDR2 is YNFKEQ in the germline V gene. Deletions cut 4 bases from V and 8 bases from J, with 15 bases between. The CDR3 coding sequence is TGTGCCAGCAGCCCCGGCGTTCGGGGGTATGAGCAGTTCTTC. Translated: CASSPGVRGYEQFF.

The CDR3 is CASSLARDNSPLHF. CDR3 nucleotide sequence: TGTGCCAGCAGCTTAGCGCGGGACAATTCACCCCTCCACTTT. This chain connects TRBV11-3 to TRBJ1-6; tentatively, D is TRBD1 (5 bases). Trimming took 1 base from V and 7 from J, leaving 8 bases between them. This CDR3 has 14 residues. In germline, CDR1 is SGHNT, CDR2 YENEEA.

The chain joins TRBV6-6 to TRBJ2-3, with 11 bases fitting TRBD2. V shed 7 bases and J 2 bases; nucleotides not matched to a gene: 5. Germline values: CDR1 MNHNY, CDR2 SVGAGI (reference sequence). The CDR3 is 15 amino acids. Here the CDR3 DNA reads TGTGCCAGCACCGGGACTAGCGGTTACACAGATACGCAGTATTTT. Translated, it gives CASTGTSGYTDTQYF.

This sequence joins TRBV27 and TRBJ1-1; D is possibly TRBD1 (5 bases). This CDR3 has 14 residues. Germline-derived CDR1 and CDR2 are MNHEY and SMNVEV (reference sequence). V was pared by 2 bases and J by 4 bases, with 11 bases between. The CDR3 DNA is TGTGCCAGCAGTTTAACCCCGGGACCCACTGAAGCTTTCTTT. It encodes CASSLTPGPTEAFF.

The chain carries TRBV7-6 and TRBJ2-1; unclear D gene. Germline loops: CDR1 SGHVS, CDR2 FNYEAQ. The CDR3 extends over 17 amino acids. Trimming removed 5 bases from V and 0 bases from J, with 17 bases in between. The CDR3 sequence: CASSPPLRPSSYNEQFF. The CDR3 nucleotides read TGTGCCAGCAGCCCGCCACTTAGGCCGAGCTCCTACAATGAGCAGTTCTTC. The complete variable domain, with remaining parts taken from reference TRBV7-6 and TRBJ2-1, reads GAGVSQSPRYKVTKRGQDVALRCDPISGHVSLYWYRQALGQGPEFLTYFNYEAQQDKSGLPNDRFSAERPEGSISTLTIQRTEQRDSAMYRCASSPPLRPSSYNEQFFGPGTRLTVL.

The chain links TRBV27 to TRBJ1-2; 7 nucleotides match TRBD1. Germline CDR1 is MNHEY and CDR2 is SMNVEV (reference sequence). The V segment lost 10 bases and the J segment 5 bases; nucleotides outside the gene matches: 16. CDR3 length: 15 residues. CDR3 in amino acids: CATLGDSRAFYGYTF. CDR3 nucleotide sequence: TGTGCCACCCTGGGGGACAGTCGGGCCTTTTATGGCTACACCTTC.

The gene calls are TRBV7-8 and TRBJ2-7; 9 bases agree with TRBD1. Looked up from germline, CDR1 is SGHVS and CDR2 is FQNEAQ. The CDR3 has 17 amino acids. Germline trimming cut 0 bases from V and 4 bases from J; bases unmatched to any gene: 10. CDR3 nucleotides: TGTGCCAGCAGCTTAGCGCAGGGGACAGGGACGGTTTACGAGCAGTACTTC. Its protein is CASSLAQGTGTVYEQYF.

In DNA form, the CDR3 reads TGTGCCAGCAGCTTAACACCCCCGGAGACCCAGTACTTC. Amino acid sequence: CASSLTPPETQYF. This chain links TRBV11-2 with TRBJ2-5; the D is unclear. Germline CDR1 reads SGHAT; CDR2 reads FQNNGV. The V end lost 2 bases, the J end lost 5 bases, and 9 bases lay between the germline ends. This CDR3 is built from 13 residues.